This T cell receptor beta chain derives from a study of OX40 agonist ivuxolimab in advanced cancers. Notes on the study in general: There was clonal expansion of CD4+ and CD8+ blood T cells by week 6 at 0.1 to 3.0 mg/kg.

Blood sampling took place at baseline, cycle 4 day 1, and cycle 7 day 1. Using immunoSEQ multiplex PCR, the repertoire was profiled, and TCRdb retains in-frame clones only, with some absent. This sample has some 66,000 clones; about 77% occur once, and the top ten carry about 1.6%. A remark on this clone: As yet, its antigen is unknown.

This sequence originates from an adult with an advanced solid tumor such as melanoma, head and neck, liver or kidney cancer. This material consisted of CD4+ or CD8+ T cells sorted from blood, taken in a trial of the OX40 agonist ivuxolimab.

The CDR3 sequence: CASRTILAYPNEQFF. CDR3 sequence (DNA): TGTGCCAGCAGGACGATACTAGCGTACCCCAATGAGCAGTTCTTC. The chain employs TRBV7-9 and TRBJ2-1; 7 positions agree with TRBD2. Germline CDR1 reads SEHNR; CDR2 reads FQNEAQ (reference sequence). The CDR3 loop spans 15 amino acids. Trimming took 6 bases from V and 6 from J; bases not matched to a gene: 11. Complete variable domain (other parts from reference TRBV7-9 and TRBJ2-1): DTGVSQNPRHKITKRGQNVTFRCDPISEHNRLYWYRQTLGQGPEFLTYFQNEAQLEKSRLLSDRFSAERPKGSFSTLEIQRTEQGDSAMYLCASRTILAYPNEQFFGPGTRLTVL.